This T cell receptor beta chain was identified in a study of T cell responses to AZD1222 COVID-19 vaccine. Libraries were prepared by immunoSEQ multiplex PCR; TCRdb keeps only in-frame clonotypes and omits some of them. The sample has 70,000 to 85,000 clones; 80% to 90% are singletons. Pooled in the analysis were second doses at about 4 or about 12 weeks. General study findings and limits: Vaccine-related CD4 TCRs covered spike, predominating at 160-218 and 743-854. Only a handful of AZD1222 recipients tested seropositive at baseline. Scientists sampled the repertoires only once the peak T cell response had passed.

As for this clone: Its antigen is undetermined.

The CDR3 is 15 amino acids. Trimming stripped 5 bases from V and 4 bases from J, with 15 bases between. Germline lookup yields CDR1 SNHLY and CDR2 FYNNEI. The specimen was peripheral blood, collected 28 days after the second AZD1222 dose. This sequence joins TRBV2 and TRBJ2-1, with no clear D. The sequence was collected from an adult who received the AZD1222 COVID-19 vaccine. The CDR3, as DNA: TGTGCCAGCAGTCTCGGGCGGATAGCATACAATGAGCAGTTCTTC. As protein: CASSLGRIAYNEQFF.